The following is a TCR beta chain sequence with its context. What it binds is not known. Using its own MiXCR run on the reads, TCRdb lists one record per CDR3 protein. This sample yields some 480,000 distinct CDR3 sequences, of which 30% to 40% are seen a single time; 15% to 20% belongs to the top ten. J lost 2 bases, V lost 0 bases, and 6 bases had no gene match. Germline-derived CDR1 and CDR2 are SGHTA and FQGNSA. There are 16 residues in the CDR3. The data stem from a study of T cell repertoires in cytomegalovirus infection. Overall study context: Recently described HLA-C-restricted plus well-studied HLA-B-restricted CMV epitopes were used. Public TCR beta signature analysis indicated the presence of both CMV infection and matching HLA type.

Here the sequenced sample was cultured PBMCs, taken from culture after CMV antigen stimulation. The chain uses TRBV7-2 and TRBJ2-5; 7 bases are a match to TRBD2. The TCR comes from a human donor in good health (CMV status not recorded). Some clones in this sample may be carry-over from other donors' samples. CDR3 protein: CASSLAGGGVQETQYF. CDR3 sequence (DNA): TGTGCCAGCAGCTTAGCGGGGGGAGGGGTACAAGAGACCCAGTACTTC.